This T cell receptor beta chain was profiled in a study of blood T cell repertoires in COVID-19. In the authors' workflow: Estimation of nucleated cell counts was performed using reference gene primer amplification. Some clones are missing from TCRdb's copy, which holds only in-frame ones; the method was immunoSEQ multiplex PCR. That table is the source of V, J and clone size, and D and trimming were worked out from the DNA. The sample records about 480,000 clones, approximately 89% being singletons. With 4 bases removed from V and 5 bases from J, the gap between germline ends came to 17 bases. The germline V gene encodes CDR1 LGHNA and CDR2 YNFKEQ. The CDR3 has 15 residues.

The TCR was taken from a man aged 18 to 35 with COVID-19, enrolled during active disease. Sequencing was carried out using peripheral blood. V is TRBV4-2 and J is TRBJ2-5; possibly TRBD1 for D (7 bases). Here the CDR3 reads CASSLQPGGPETQYF. In DNA, the CDR3 is TGTGCCAGCAGCCTCCAACCAGGGGGGCCGGAGACCCAGTACTTC.